What follows describes a single TCR beta chain. Its antigen is as yet unknown. This entry comes from a study of cytomegalovirus exposure and HLA in healthy donors. Study outcomes and limitations: DRB1 had the most TCR associations and HLA-C the fewest, a later analysis found, with rates varying by HLA locus. Altogether, more than 150 TCR beta chains were recorded as cytomegalovirus-associated. Reports indicate that TCR beta sequences accurately predicted the HLA-A and HLA-B alleles of most subjects.

V lost 8 bases and J lost 0; bases outside the gene matches: 11. The CDR3 sequence is 17 residues long. CDR1 is SGHRS, CDR2 YFSETQ, per germline. Primers: 60 Vbeta forward and 13 Jbeta reverse. The assay was immunoSEQ multiplex PCR, and TCRdb's table has in-frame clones only and misses some. The table shows around 140,000 clones, with approximately 75% occurring only once. The chain is built from TRBV5-1 and TRBJ2-2; 9 bases align to TRBD1. The sequence derives from a man between 50 and 59 years old in good health and CMV-seropositive. The sample comprised PBMCs. The chain's CDR3 is CASQPDRGGSNTGELFF. The CDR3 DNA is TGCGCCAGTCAACCGGACAGGGGAGGGTCGAACACCGGGGAGCTGTTTTTT.